One sample yielded the 14 T cell receptor beta chains listed below, sequenced in a study of vaccination and CD4 T cells after COVID-19. These TCRs are of unknown antigen specificity. Documented treatment: roughly nine-day PBMC culture with coronavirus spike peptide pools or control peptides (ViraFEST assay). These CD4+ T cells came from an unexposed donor, sampled before the COVID-19 pandemic (2011-2018). Scientists ran DNA taken from cultured CD4+ T cells through the Oncomine TCR Beta short-read assay for sequencing. From cultured CD4+ T cells, genomic DNA was extracted. TCRdb analysed the PCR reads with MiXCR anew, one entry per CDR3 protein. The sample includes 9,500 to 14,000 distinct CDR3 sequences, under 45% of them seen just once. The sample taken for sequencing was CD4+ T cells from blood, cultured in vitro. The receptors come from a human donor in good health.

The chain employs TRBV20-1 and TRBJ2-1, with a possible D match to TRBD2 (5 bases). The V gene lost 5 bases and the J gene lost 7 bases, with 15 bases spanning the gap. Germline V gene data show CDR1 as DFQATT and CDR2 as SNEGSKA (reference sequence). This CDR3 is 13 amino acids long. The chain's CDR3 is CSADYRDSNEQFF. CDR3 bases: TGCAGTGCTGACTATCGGGATTCGAATGAGCAGTTCTTC.

The chain employs TRBV19 and TRBJ2-7, with D perhaps matching TRBD1 or TRBD2 (5 bases each). V lost 3 bases to trimming and J lost 6 bases, with 15 bases between them. Germline lookup yields CDR1 LNHDA and CDR2 SQIVND (reference sequence). The CDR3 sequence is 14 residues long. This CDR3 reads CASSMGDPDREQYF. In DNA form, the CDR3 reads TGTGCCAGTAGTATGGGGGACCCAGATCGCGAGCAGTACTTC. Filled out from reference TRBV19 and TRBJ2-7, the complete variable domain reads DGGITQSPKYLFRKEGQNVTLSCEQNLNHDAMYWYRQDPGQGLRLIYYSQIVNDFQKGDIAEGYSVSREKKESFPLTVTSAQKNPTAFYLCASSMGDPDREQYFGPGTRLTVT.

This rearrangement joins TRBV7-8 to TRBJ1-5; the D is unclear. Germline values: CDR1 SGHVS, CDR2 FQNEAQ. This CDR3 has 16 residues. V was shortened by 2 bases and J by 4 bases, with 15 bases between the two germline ends. The CDR3 is CASSLLLGERNQPQHF. The CDR3 DNA is TGTGCCAGCAGCTTACTTCTTGGGGAGAGGAATCAGCCCCAGCATTTT. Together with reference TRBV7-8 and TRBJ1-5, the CDR3 gives the full variable domain: GAGVSQSPRYKVAKRGQDVALRCDPISGHVSLFWYQQALGQGPEFLTYFQNEAQLDKSGLPSDRFFAERPEGSVSTLKIQRTQQEDSAVYLCASSLLLGERNQPQHFGDGTRLSIL.

This clonotype showed up just a few times. The gene calls are TRBV6-1 and TRBJ2-2; 11 bases map to TRBD1. CDR1 and CDR2 (germline): MNHNS, SASEGT. V shed 6 bases, J shed 6 bases, and the junction held 6 bases outside the gene matches. CDR3 length: 15 residues. CDR3 nucleotide sequence: TGTGCCAGCAGAATGGACAGGGGGCGGCCCGGGGAGCTGTTTTTT. It translates to CASRMDRGRPGELFF.

This clonotype came up a few times. The chain combines TRBV7-9 with TRBJ1-5; tentative D call: TRBD1 (5 bases). The CDR3 spans 14 residues. V dropped 5 bases and J dropped 9 bases, with 17 bases sitting between them. Germline values: CDR1 SEHNR, CDR2 FQNEAQ (reference sequence). In DNA, the CDR3 is TGTGCCAGCAGCCTTGGGACGGACCAAGGGCCCCAGCATTTT. Its protein is CASSLGTDQGPQHF.

V usage is TRBV23-1 and J usage is TRBJ1-5; 8 positions agree with TRBD1. TRBV23-1 is known as an ORF, though its function is uncertain. The length of the CDR3 is 19 residues. The junction had 19 bases not matched to a gene; V was cut back by 5 bases and J by 4 bases. CDR3 sequence (DNA): TGCGCCAGCAGTTACACCCTACCCAGACAGGGGAAAGAGAATCAGCCCCAGCATTTT. Translation gives CASSYTLPRQGKENQPQHF.

This clonotype was counted between two and nine times. The rearrangement links TRBV6-1 to TRBJ1-1; possibly TRBD1 for D (5 bases). The CDR3 covers 16 residues. V lost 5 bases and J 0 bases, leaving 16 bases between the germline ends. Germline CDR1 is MNHNS and CDR2 is SASEGT. DNA for the CDR3: TGTGCCAGCAGTCATCGGACGGGGGTAATGAACACTGAAGCTTTCTTT. Its translation is CASSHRTGVMNTEAFF.

The chain has TRBV4-3 and TRBJ2-5; 10 bases agree with TRBD2. CDR3 length equals 15 residues. The J segment lost 4 bases and the V segment lost 0 bases, leaving 2 bases of the junction unmatched. The germline V gene has CDR1 LGHNA and CDR2 YSLEER. CDR3 amino acids: CASSQDRLAGETQYF. As DNA, the CDR3 is TGCGCCAGCAGCCAAGATCGACTAGCGGGAGAGACCCAGTACTTC.

Only a few counts were recorded for this clonotype. This chain joins TRBV2 and TRBJ2-3; TRBD1 matches at 7 bases. Trimming took 7 bases from V and 9 from J; bases not matched to a gene: 10. The CDR3 consists of 13 residues. Germline V gene sequence: CDR1 SNHLY, CDR2 FYNNEI. DNA of the CDR3: TGTGCCAGCACCCGCCTACAGGGGATAACGCAGTATTTT. Translating it yields CASTRLQGITQYF.

The chain couples TRBV10-3 to TRBJ1-6; possible D gene TRBD1, 6 bases. The germline CDR1 and CDR2 sequences are ENHRY and SYGVKD. This CDR3 has 16 residues. The V end lost 2 bases, the J end lost 4 bases, and 12 bases lay between the germline ends. The CDR3: CAISEDGQTYNSPLHF. The CDR3, as DNA: TGTGCCATCAGTGAGGACGGACAGACATATAATTCACCCCTCCACTTT.

The chain recombines TRBV9 with TRBJ2-7; the match to TRBD1 covers 7 bases. From germline, CDR1 is SGDLS and CDR2 YYNGEE. V lost 4 bases, J lost 1 base, and 8 bases stayed unmatched. The CDR3 is 15 residues long. In DNA form, the CDR3 reads TGTGCCAGCAGCCCCCAGACAGGGTTGTCCTACGAGCAGTACTTC. It yields the protein CASSPQTGLSYEQYF.

This clonotype occurred a few times. The genes are TRBV6-2 or TRBV6-3 and TRBJ2-5; TRBD2 matches 7 bases. Germline V CDR1 and CDR2: MNHEY, SVGEGT. V was pared by 6 bases and J by 2 bases, with 9 bases of the junction left unmatched. This CDR3 has 15 residues. CDR3 DNA: TGTGCCAGCAGACCTAGACTAGCCGAACAAGAGACCCAGTACTTC. Amino acids: CASRPRLAEQETQYF.

The rearrangement joins TRBV12-3 or TRBV12-4 to TRBJ2-5; 7 bases match TRBD1. Trimming took 3 bases from V and 5 from J; bases not matched to a gene: 3. The CDR3 has 13 amino acids. CDR3 coding DNA: TGTGCCAGCAGTTTCCGCAGGGGGGAGACCCAGTACTTC. This sequence encodes CASSFRRGETQYF.

J is TRBJ1-6 and V is TRBV7-6; D gene uncertain. V was pared by 5 bases and J by 3 bases, with 8 bases between. Germline V gene sequence: CDR1 SGHVS, CDR2 FNYEAQ. This CDR3 spans 14 amino acids. The DNA for the CDR3 is TGTGCCAGCAGCCCGGGCATCTATAATTCACCCCTCCACTTT. It codes for CASSPGIYNSPLHF.